What follows are 19 T cell receptor beta chains derived from one specimen sequenced in a study of blood T cell repertoires in COVID-19 (dated by TCRdb to 2020 to 2021). Libraries were built with the immunoSEQ multiplex PCR assay. TCRdb took over this immuneACCESS table, retaining in-frame rearrangements with V and J assigned. Such tables are incomplete; in checked studies, under half of the missing clones stem from an unresolved V gene, and the remainder is unexplained. This sample gives about 98,000 clones in total; 81% of them show up just once. 4.1% of the sample goes to the ten largest clones. The sample consisted of peripheral blood. Receptors were obtained from a man in his 60s with acute or convalescent COVID-19.

The chain carries TRBV12-3 or TRBV12-4 and TRBJ1-2; TRBD1 matches at 8 bases. J was trimmed by 8 bases and V by 6 bases; bases with no gene match: 5. The CDR3 runs to 12 residues. The CDR3 sequence: CASRTGAGGYTF. The DNA for the CDR3 is TGTGCCAGCAGGACAGGGGCGGGGGGCTACACCTTC.

The chain links TRBV30 to TRBJ1-5; D perhaps matches TRBD1 (6 bases). This CDR3 region has 14 residues. Germline V lookup: CDR1 GTSNPN, CDR2 SVGIG (reference sequence). Trimming shortened V by 6 bases and J by 2 bases, and 14 bases separated the two germline ends. This CDR3 reads CACLKKGGNQPQHF. CDR3 nucleotide sequence: TGTGCCTGCCTCAAAAAGGGGGGCAATCAGCCCCAGCATTTT.

The CDR3 loop is CASSPLGLAGTTSSYNEQFF. In DNA form, the CDR3 reads TGTGCCAGCAGCCCCCTGGGACTAGCGGGGACTACGAGCTCCTACAATGAGCAGTTCTTC. The chain recombines TRBV9 with TRBJ2-1; 13 positions match TRBD2. The CDR3 runs 20 residues. V lost 4 bases and J lost 0; bases outside the gene matches: 13. Germline V gene data show CDR1 as SGDLS and CDR2 as YYNGEE.

V is TRBV18 and J is TRBJ2-1; D is unresolved. Germline V gives CDR1 KGHSH, CDR2 LQKENI. The CDR3 extends over 18 amino acids. Between the trimmed V and J ends, which lost 1 base and 9 bases, there was a span of 25 bases. The CDR3 nucleotides are TGTGCCAGCTCACCACTCCATTGGCTGTTGGAAAGAGGTAGTGAGCAGTTCTTC. It yields the protein CASSPLHWLLERGSEQFF.

The chain links TRBV9 to TRBJ2-2; 10 nucleotides line up with TRBD2. Germline V CDR1 and CDR2: SGDLS, YYNGEE. The CDR3 length is 16 residues. V was clipped by 4 bases and J by 4 bases; unmatched bases: 7. The CDR3 sequence is CASSPWTSGATGELFF. CDR3 bases: TGTGCCAGCAGCCCCTGGACTAGCGGAGCCACCGGGGAGCTGTTTTTT.

V usage is TRBV9 and J usage is TRBJ1-2, with D unresolved. The CDR3 length is 15 residues. V was cut by 0 bases and J by 4 bases, with 13 bases left in between. The V gene's germline CDR1 is SGDLS and CDR2 YYNGEE. The CDR3 coding sequence is TGTGCCAGCAGCGTAGAGGGCAGCGGGATCTATGGCTACACCTTC. Translating it yields CASSVEGSGIYGYTF.

V and J are TRBV11-2 and TRBJ2-1, with TRBD2 as a possible D gene (6 bases). In germline, CDR1 is SGHAT, CDR2 FQNNGV. V lost 2 bases and J lost 6, with 11 bases in between. The CDR3 consists of 14 residues. The CDR3 DNA reads TGTGCCAGCAGCTTACTAGTTAGCGGCAATGAGCAGTTCTTC. It translates to CASSLLVSGNEQFF.

The chain is built from TRBV7-2 and TRBJ1-2; D call uncertain. From germline, CDR1 is SGHTA and CDR2 FQGNSA. The CDR3 has 12 residues. Trimming took off 1 base at V and 4 bases at J, with 4 bases between the two ends. CDR3 DNA sequence: TGTGCCAGCAGCTTAGTTAGCTATGGCTACACCTTC. Translation gives CASSLVSYGYTF.

The chain links TRBV19 to TRBJ1-3; D call uncertain. Trimming took off 3 bases at V and 4 bases at J, with 4 bases between the two ends. Germline lookup yields CDR1 LNHDA and CDR2 SQIVND (reference sequence). The CDR3 covers 12 residues. In nucleotides, the CDR3 is TGTGCCAGTAGTATGGAGGGAAACACCATATATTTT. Encoded protein: CASSMEGNTIYF.

As DNA, the CDR3 is TGCGCCAGCAGCTTGTCCCTCCGACAGGGGCCAGCGTCACCCCTCCACTTT. This sequence encodes CASSLSLRQGPASPLHF. The chain couples TRBV5-1 to TRBJ1-6; 8 positions match TRBD1. The CDR3 loop spans 17 amino acids. CDR1 and CDR2 from the germline V gene are SGHRS and YFSETQ. V shed 1 base, J shed 10 bases, and the junction held 13 bases outside the gene matches. Filled out from reference TRBV5-1 and TRBJ1-6, the complete variable domain reads KAGVTQTPRYLIKTRGQQVTLSCSPISGHRSVSWYQQTPGQGLQFLFEYFSETQRNKGNFPGRFSGRQFSNSRSEMNVSTLELGDSALYLCASSLSLRQGPASPLHFGNGTRLTVT.

The J gene is TRBJ2-7, the V gene TRBV11-2, with TRBD1 matching 8 bases. Germline lookup yields CDR1 SGHAT and CDR2 FQNNGV. This CDR3 spans 15 amino acids. V was clipped by 4 bases and J by 2 bases; unmatched bases: 7. The chain's CDR3 is CASSSTDRGTYEQYV. The CDR3 region has the DNA TGTGCCAGCAGCTCCACCGACAGGGGAACCTACGAGCAGTACGTC.

The rearrangement uses TRBV19 and TRBJ1-1, with 7 bases fitting TRBD1. The CDR3 runs 13 residues. Germline-derived CDR1 and CDR2 are LNHDA and SQIVND (reference sequence). Trimming at V came to 10 bases and at J to 2 bases, leaving 7 bases not matched to a gene. The CDR3 DNA follows: TGTGCCACGAGAGGAGGGGGCAACACTGAAGCTTTCTTT. Its protein is CATRGGGNTEAFF.

The sample holds many counts of this clone. This rearrangement joins TRBV7-9 to TRBJ2-5; 10 positions match TRBD2. Looked up from germline, CDR1 is SEHNR and CDR2 is FQNEAQ (reference sequence). CDR3 length equals 15 residues. V shed 2 bases and J 2 bases; nucleotides not matched to a gene: 2. The CDR3 DNA sequence: TGTGCCAGCAGCTTACCTAGCGGGGGACAAGAGACCCAGTACTTC. Translation: CASSLPSGGQETQYF.

The chain carries TRBV10-3 and TRBJ2-1; TRBD2 agrees at 9 bases. With V trimmed by 2 bases and J by 4 bases, 6 bases remained unmatched. This CDR3 has 16 residues. Looked up from germline, CDR1 is ENHRY and CDR2 is SYGVKD. This chain's CDR3 is CAISEPGTSRYNEQFF. The CDR3 region has the DNA TGTGCCATCAGTGAGCCCGGGACTAGCCGGTACAATGAGCAGTTCTTC.

The rearrangement joins TRBV30 to TRBJ2-2; 8 bases agree with TRBD2. V shed 3 bases, J shed 5 bases, and the junction held 8 bases outside the gene matches. Per germline, CDR1 GTSNPN and CDR2 SVGIG (reference sequence). The CDR3 runs to 15 residues. The CDR3 DNA is TGTGCCTGGAGGGGACCGGGACTAGAAACCGGGGAGCTGTTTTTT. It specifies CAWRGPGLETGELFF.

The chain uses TRBV5-4 and TRBJ1-1; TRBD1 aligns across 8 bases. This CDR3 spans 14 amino acids. CDR1 is SGHNT, CDR2 YYREEE, per germline (reference sequence). V trimming: 1 base; J trimming: 1 base; junction bases outside the gene matches: 0. CDR3 protein: CASSLTGGNTEAFF. In DNA form, the CDR3 reads TGTGCCAGCAGCTTGACAGGGGGGAACACTGAAGCTTTCTTT.

V is TRBV6-6 and J is TRBJ2-7; 14 bases are a match to TRBD2. Germline V gene data show CDR1 as MNHNY and CDR2 as SVGAGI (reference sequence). Trimming took 4 bases from V and 4 from J; bases not matched to a gene: 3. The CDR3 has 15 residues. CDR3 region: CASSSGLAGEYEQYV. Written as DNA, the CDR3 is TGTGCCAGCAGTTCGGGACTAGCGGGAGAATACGAGCAGTACGTC.

The chain links TRBV14 to TRBJ1-1; D not certain. Trimming took off 1 base at V and 5 bases at J, with 11 bases between the two ends. Germline loops: CDR1 SGHDN, CDR2 FVKESK. This CDR3 comprises 14 residues. For the CDR3, the DNA is TGTGCCAGCAGCCAAGTAGTGGGAGGGACTGAAGCTTTCTTT. It translates to CASSQVVGGTEAFF.

The genes are TRBV7-8 and TRBJ2-2, with 11 bases identical to TRBD2. The CDR3 runs 15 residues. After removal of 5 bases from V and 4 bases from J, the junction contained 3 bases not matched to a gene. CDR1 is SGHVS, CDR2 FQNEAQ, per germline. CDR3 sequence (DNA): TGTGCCAGCAGCCTTAGCGGGAGGGTCACCGGGGAGCTGTTTTTT. Its protein is CASSLSGRVTGELFF.